Included here is one T cell receptor (beta chain) sequence, with context. This entry belongs to a study of blood T cell repertoires in COVID-19. Profiled with immunoSEQ multiplex PCR; TCRdb holds only in-frame clones, not every one. The profile shows just over 60,000 clones, 65% to 80% of them singletons. What was sequenced was peripheral blood. This receptor was taken from a woman of 80 years or more with active or convalescent COVID-19.

The CDR3 DNA reads TGTGCCAGTAGGGGCCCGAGCTATGGCTACACCTTC. Protein sequence: CASRGPSYGYTF. The V call is TRBV19, the J call TRBJ1-2; D gene ambiguous. V lost 6 bases and J lost 4, with 9 bases in between. CDR3 length: 12 amino acids. Germline V gene lookup returns CDR1 LNHDA and CDR2 SQIVND (reference sequence).